A selection of T cell receptor beta chains follows, all from one sample in a study of cytomegalovirus exposure and HLA in healthy donors. TCRdb's table, derived via immunoSEQ multiplex PCR, lists solely in-frame clones and lacks some. The top ten hold under 5% of the sample, which has 100,000 to 130,000 clones, approximately 80% seen once. Sequencing was carried out using PBMCs. The receptors originated from a male donor in good health and CMV-seronegative. Both conserved end residues are part of each CDR3. The D gene is left open where the match is weak. Clone size, where shown, is once, few, many, or a class for clones that have expanded.

TRBV14	TRBJ2-1	-	TRBD2	TGTGCCAGCAGCCATTGGACTAGCGGGAGGCGAACCAATGAGCAGTTCTTC	CASSHWTSGRRTNEQFF
TRBV13	TRBJ2-2	-	TRBD2	TGTGCCAGCAGCTCCTTTAGCGGGACGGGCACCGGGGAGCTGTTTTTT	CASSSFSGTGTGELFF
TRBV5-1	TRBJ1-2	-	TRBD1	TGCGCCAGCAGCATCCCCGGGACAGGGGGCGAGGGCTACACCTTC	CASSIPGTGGEGYTF
TRBV4-1	TRBJ1-2	-	TRBD1	TGCGCCAGCAGCAACCCAGGACAGGGGCTAGGCTACACCTTC	CASSNPGQGLGYTF
TRBV25-1	TRBJ2-5	-	TRBD2	TGTGCCAGCAGTGAAACGGCTAGCGGGGCAGAGACCCAGTACTTC	CASSETASGAETQYF
TRBV5-6	TRBJ1-2	-	TRBD1	TGTGCCAGCAGCTTGCGGGGACAGGGAAGGACGAACTATGGCTACACCTTC	CASSLRGQGRTNYGYTF
TRBV7-6	TRBJ2-7	-	-	TGTGCCAGCAGTAAAGGAGGGTCGCTCTACGAGCAGTACTTC	CASSKGGSLYEQYF
TRBV9	TRBJ2-7	-	TRBD2	TGTGCCAGCAGCGTAGGTGGACTAGCGGGCAGCGACGAGCAGTACTTC	CASSVGGLAGSDEQYF
TRBV27	TRBJ2-7	-	TRBD2	TGTGCCAGCAGTGTCGGGACTAGCGGGAGATACGAGCAGTACTTC	CASSVGTSGRYEQYF
TRBV27	TRBJ1-6	once	-	TGTGCCAGCAGCCCACAGGGTGGGGAGAATTCACCCCTCCACTTT	CASSPQGGENSPLHF
TRBV5-1	TRBJ1-4	-	TRBD1	TGCGCCAGCAGCCTACAGGGGACTAATGAAAAACTGTTTTTT	CASSLQGTNEKLFF
TRBV7-2	TRBJ1-3	-	-	TGTGCCAGCGGGTTTCCCGCAGGGGCGTATGGAAACACCATATATTTT	CASGFPAGAYGNTIYF
TRBV29-1	TRBJ2-1	-	TRBD1	TGCAGCTTAGCAACCGGGACAGGGGGCTTTGAGCAGTTCTTC	CSLATGTGGFEQFF
TRBV10-2	TRBJ1-5	-	TRBD1	TGCGCCAGCAGTGCCGGGACAGGGGTCGAGAAGGGAGCCCAGCATTTT	CASSAGTGVEKGAQHF
TRBV18	TRBJ1-3	-	TRBD1	TGTGCCAGCTCAACAGGGGCTGGAAACACCATATATTTT	CASSTGAGNTIYF
TRBV13	TRBJ2-1	-	-	TGTGCCAGCAAGGCGGGAAGCTACAATGAGCAGTTCTTC	CASKAGSYNEQFF
TRBV29-1	TRBJ2-3	-	TRBD2	TGCAGCGTTGAACCGGGACTAGCTTTAACAGATACGCAGTATTTT	CSVEPGLALTDTQYF
TRBV28	TRBJ2-7	few	TRBD2	TGTGCCAGCAGTTTATGGTTCGGACTAGCGGGAGTCAGGTACGAGCAGTACTTC	CASSLWFGLAGVRYEQYF
TRBV7-2	TRBJ1-5	-	TRBD1	TGTGCCAGCAGGGGACAGAGCAATCAGCCCCAGCATTTT	CASRGQSNQPQHF
TRBV5-4	TRBJ1-2	-	TRBD1	TGTGCCAGCAGCTTTACAGGGGCGCGTGGCTACACCTTC	CASSFTGARGYTF
TRBV19	TRBJ1-5	-	-	TGTGCCAGTAGTATCCAAGGGGCGAGGCAAATTTATCAGCCCCAGCATTTT	CASSIQGARQIYQPQHF
TRBV5-1	TRBJ2-7	few	-	TGCGCCAGCAGCTTGGTACTCACAGAAGGCTACGAGCAGTACTTC	CASSLVLTEGYEQYF
TRBV7-2	TRBJ1-2	-	-	TGTGCCAGCAGCTTGGGGCAGGATAACTATGGCTACACCTTC	CASSLGQDNYGYTF
TRBV2	TRBJ2-7	-	TRBD1	TGTGCCAGCAGTGCCGAGACAGGGATTTACGAGCAGTACTTC	CASSAETGIYEQYF
TRBV4-1	TRBJ2-2	few	TRBD2	TGCGCCAGCAGCCAGGAATTGGGGACTAGCGTCACCGGGGAGCTGTTTTTT	CASSQELGTSVTGELFF
TRBV4-1	TRBJ2-7	-	-	TGCGCCAGCAGCCAAGGGATTACGGAGGTGTTGGCGGTCTCCTACGAGCAGTACTTC	CASSQGITEVLAVSYEQYF
TRBV2	TRBJ1-1	once	-	TGTGCCAGCAGCACGGGGAGGGGGACTGAAGCTTTCTTT	CASSTGRGTEAFF
TRBV2	TRBJ2-1	-	TRBD2	TGTGCCAGCAGTCAGCGGGAGGTCTCCTACAATGAGCAGTTCTTC	CASSQREVSYNEQFF
TRBV15	TRBJ2-7	-	TRBD2	TGTGCCACCAGCAGGCCCCCTAGCGGGAGTGGATACGAGCAGTACTTC	CATSRPPSGSGYEQYF
TRBV28	TRBJ1-5	-	-	TGTGCCAGCAGGGGCTACACTAGCAATCAGCCCCAGCATTTT	CASRGYTSNQPQHF
TRBV7-2	TRBJ2-1	-	TRBD2	TGTGCCAGCAGCCCTCGGGGAGGGAATGAGCAGTTCTTC	CASSPRGGNEQFF
TRBV2	TRBJ2-1	once	TRBD2	TGTGCCAGCAGTGATGGGGTAGCGGGAGAGTCGTATGAGCAGTTCTTC	CASSDGVAGESYEQFF
TRBV2	TRBJ2-3	-	TRBD2	TGTGCCAGCAACCGAGCGGGAGCGGAAGATACGCAGTATTTT	CASNRAGAEDTQYF
TRBV30	TRBJ1-1	once	TRBD1	TGTGCCTGGAGTCTTACAGGGGACACTGAAGCTTTCTTT	CAWSLTGDTEAFF
TRBV5-1	TRBJ2-5	-	TRBD2	TGCGCCAGCAGCTGGACTAGCAGGGAGACCCAGTACTTC	CASSWTSRETQYF
TRBV6-6	TRBJ2-7	-	-	TGTGCCAGCACCTCGGGGGGTACAGGGATATACGAGCAGTACTTC	CASTSGGTGIYEQYF
TRBV6-5	TRBJ1-6	-	-	TGTGCCAGCAGTTCCCTGGACAGTGGTTATTCACCCCTCCACTTT	CASSSLDSGYSPLHF
TRBV4-2	TRBJ2-5	-	TRBD1	TGTGCCAGCAGCCAAGCTACAGGGGGCGGTACGGAGACCCAGTACTTC	CASSQATGGGTETQYF
TRBV7-8	TRBJ1-1	-	-	TGTGCCAGCAGCTTAACATCAAGATGGAACACTGAAGCTTTCTTT	CASSLTSRWNTEAFF
TRBV11-2	TRBJ2-1	-	TRBD2	TGTGCCAGCAGCTTAGGCGGGAGGGTGAGTGAGCAGTTCTTC	CASSLGGRVSEQFF
TRBV2	TRBJ2-7	-	TRBD2	TGTGCCAGCCTAGCAGGACTAGCGGGAGCCTACGAGCAGTACTTC	CASLAGLAGAYEQYF
TRBV27	TRBJ2-5	-	TRBD1	TGTGCCAGCAGTTTACTCGGGACAGGGAGGGTGGAGACCCAGTACTTC	CASSLLGTGRVETQYF